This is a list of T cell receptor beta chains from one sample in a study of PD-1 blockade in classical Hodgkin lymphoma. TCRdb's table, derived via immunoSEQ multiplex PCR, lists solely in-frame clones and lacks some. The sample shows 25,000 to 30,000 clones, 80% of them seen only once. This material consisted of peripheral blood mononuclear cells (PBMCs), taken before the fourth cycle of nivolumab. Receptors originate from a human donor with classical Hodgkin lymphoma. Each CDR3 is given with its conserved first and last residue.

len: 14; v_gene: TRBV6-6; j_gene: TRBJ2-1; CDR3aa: CASSYSTGYNEQFF
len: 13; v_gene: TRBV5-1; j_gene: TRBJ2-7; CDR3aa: CASSLEGLLGQYF
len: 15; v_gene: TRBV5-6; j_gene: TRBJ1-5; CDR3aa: CASSLRGPRNQPQHF
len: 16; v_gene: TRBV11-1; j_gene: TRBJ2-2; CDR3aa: CASSLGRTGFTGELFF
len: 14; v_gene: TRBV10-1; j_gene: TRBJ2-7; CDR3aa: CASSPSGSSYEQYF
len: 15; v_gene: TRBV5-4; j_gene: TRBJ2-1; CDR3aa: CASSISGVGYNEQFF
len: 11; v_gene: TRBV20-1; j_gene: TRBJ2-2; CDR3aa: CSARSTGELFF
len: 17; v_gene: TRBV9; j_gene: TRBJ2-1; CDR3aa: CASSVSGGLTGGNEQFF
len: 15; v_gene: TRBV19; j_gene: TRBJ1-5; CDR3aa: CASSPSDSPNQPQHF
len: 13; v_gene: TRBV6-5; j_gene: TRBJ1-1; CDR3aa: CASRQTGNTEAFF
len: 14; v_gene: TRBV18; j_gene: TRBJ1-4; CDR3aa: CASSREATNEKLFF
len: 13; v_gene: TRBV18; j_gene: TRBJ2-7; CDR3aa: CASSETGDDEQYF
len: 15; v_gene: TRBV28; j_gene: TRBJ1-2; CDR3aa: CASSLGQGGSYGYTF
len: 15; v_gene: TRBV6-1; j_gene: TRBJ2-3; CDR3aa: CASSGAGRSTDTQYF
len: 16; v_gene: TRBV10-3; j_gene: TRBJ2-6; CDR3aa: CAISEPTVSGANVLTF
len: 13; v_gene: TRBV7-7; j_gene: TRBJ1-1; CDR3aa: CASSSKENTEAFF
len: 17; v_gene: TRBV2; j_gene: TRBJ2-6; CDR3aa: CASSETGGRSGANVLTF
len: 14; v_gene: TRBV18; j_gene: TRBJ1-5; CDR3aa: CASSPRRGNQPQHF
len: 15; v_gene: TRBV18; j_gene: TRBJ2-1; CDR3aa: CASSLELAGWDEQFF
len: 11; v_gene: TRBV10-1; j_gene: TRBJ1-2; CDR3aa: CADRVGWGYTF
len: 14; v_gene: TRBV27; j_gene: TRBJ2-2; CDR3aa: CASSLGSGVRELFF
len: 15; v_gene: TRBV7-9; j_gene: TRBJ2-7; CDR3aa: CASSPSAGGLYEQYF
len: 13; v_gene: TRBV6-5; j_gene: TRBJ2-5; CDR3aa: CASSSGTWETQYF
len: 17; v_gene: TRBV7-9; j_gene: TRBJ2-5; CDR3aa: CASSLTTLAGWRETQYF
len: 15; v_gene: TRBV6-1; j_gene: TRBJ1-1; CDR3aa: CASRRGGWEYTEAFF